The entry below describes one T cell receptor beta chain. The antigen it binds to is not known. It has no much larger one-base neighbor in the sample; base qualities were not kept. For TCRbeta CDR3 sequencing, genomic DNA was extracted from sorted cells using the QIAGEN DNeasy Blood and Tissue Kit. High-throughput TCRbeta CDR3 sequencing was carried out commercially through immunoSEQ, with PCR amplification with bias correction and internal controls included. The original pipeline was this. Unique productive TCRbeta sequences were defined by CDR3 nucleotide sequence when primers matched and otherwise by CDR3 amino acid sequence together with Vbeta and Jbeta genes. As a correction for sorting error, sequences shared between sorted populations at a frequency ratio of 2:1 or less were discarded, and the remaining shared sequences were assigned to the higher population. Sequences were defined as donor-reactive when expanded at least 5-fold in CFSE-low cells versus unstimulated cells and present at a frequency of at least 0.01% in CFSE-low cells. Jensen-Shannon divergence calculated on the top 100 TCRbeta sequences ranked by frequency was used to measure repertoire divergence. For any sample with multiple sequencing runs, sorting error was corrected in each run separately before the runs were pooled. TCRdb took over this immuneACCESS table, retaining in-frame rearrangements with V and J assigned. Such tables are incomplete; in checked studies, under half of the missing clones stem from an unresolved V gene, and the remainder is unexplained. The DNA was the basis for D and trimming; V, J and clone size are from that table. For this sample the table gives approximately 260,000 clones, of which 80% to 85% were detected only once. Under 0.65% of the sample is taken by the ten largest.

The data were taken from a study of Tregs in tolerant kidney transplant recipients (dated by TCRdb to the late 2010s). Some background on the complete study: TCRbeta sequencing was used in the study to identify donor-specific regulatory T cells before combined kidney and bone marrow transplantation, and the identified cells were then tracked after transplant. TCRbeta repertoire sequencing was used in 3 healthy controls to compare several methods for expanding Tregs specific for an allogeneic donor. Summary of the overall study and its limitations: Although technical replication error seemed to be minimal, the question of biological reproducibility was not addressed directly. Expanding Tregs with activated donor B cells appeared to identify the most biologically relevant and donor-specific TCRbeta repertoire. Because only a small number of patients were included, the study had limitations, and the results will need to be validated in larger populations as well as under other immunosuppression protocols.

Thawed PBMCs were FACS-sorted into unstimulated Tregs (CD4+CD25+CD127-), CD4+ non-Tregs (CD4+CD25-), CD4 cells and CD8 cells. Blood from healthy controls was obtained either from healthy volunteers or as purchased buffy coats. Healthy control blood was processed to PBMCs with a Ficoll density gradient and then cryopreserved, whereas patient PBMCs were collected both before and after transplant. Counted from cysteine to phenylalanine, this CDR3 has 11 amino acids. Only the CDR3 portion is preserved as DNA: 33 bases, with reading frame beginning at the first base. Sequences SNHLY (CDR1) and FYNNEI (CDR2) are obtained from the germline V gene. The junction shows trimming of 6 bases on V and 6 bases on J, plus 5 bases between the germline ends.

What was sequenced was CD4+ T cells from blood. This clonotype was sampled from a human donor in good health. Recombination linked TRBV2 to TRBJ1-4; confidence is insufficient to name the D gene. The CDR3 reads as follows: CASREYEKLFF. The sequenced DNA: TGTGCCAGCAGGGAATATGAAAAACTGTTTTTT.